This T cell receptor beta chain is from a study of blood T cell repertoires in COVID-19. Study as a whole: The origin of the acute and convalescent COVID-19 samples was the United States, Italy and Spain.

Germline V gene data show CDR1 as MDHEN and CDR2 as SYDVKM. Trimming left V 4 bases short and J 7 bases short, with 20 bases between. The length of the CDR3 is 15 residues. TCRdb's table, derived via immunoSEQ multiplex PCR, lists solely in-frame clones and lacks some. The sample contains 76,000 or so clones, approximately 80% of which appear only once. This TCR was recovered from a man between 50 and 59 years old with acute or convalescent COVID-19. This chain uses TRBV28 with TRBJ2-7; tentative D call: TRBD2 (6 bases). The sequenced sample consisted of peripheral blood. CDR3 in amino acids: CASSSVSRGTGEQYF. DNA for the CDR3: TGTGCCAGCAGTTCTGTGAGTCGGGGGACTGGAGAGCAGTACTTC.